Each of the 13 T cell receptor beta chains below was sequenced from the same sample in a study of T cell changes during pregnancy in multiple sclerosis. Only in-frame clones appear in the TCRdb table, and some are missing; sequencing was by immunoSEQ multiplex PCR. The table shows about 87,000 clones, with just under 95% occurring only once. The sample was peripheral blood, taken in the third trimester of pregnancy. The source of these receptors is a female donor in good health, enrolled as a control in a pregnancy study.

The rearrangement joins TRBV28 to TRBJ1-1; 8 bases map to TRBD1. Germline V gene sequence: CDR1 MDHEN, CDR2 SYDVKM. With V trimmed by 2 bases and J by 3 bases, 5 bases remained unmatched. The length of the CDR3 is 15 residues. The CDR3 coding sequence is TGTGCCAGCAGTTTAGGGGACAGGACGTACACTGAAGCTTTCTTT. Encoded protein: CASSLGDRTYTEAFF.

The chain employs TRBV27 and TRBJ2-7; 12 bases align to TRBD2. Germline loops: CDR1 MNHEY, CDR2 SMNVEV (reference sequence). This CDR3 comprises 14 residues. The junction had 8 bases not matched to a gene; V was cut back by 8 bases and J by 6 bases. The CDR3 DNA sequence: TGTGCCAGCTCCCCGACTAGCGGGAGCCTCGAGCAGTACTTC. Its protein product is CASSPTSGSLEQYF.

This clone was recorded only once. This chain connects TRBV4-1 to TRBJ1-2; 12 positions match TRBD1. J was trimmed by 3 bases and V by 1 base; bases with no gene match: 9. Per the germline V gene, CDR1 is MGHRA and CDR2 is YSYEKL. This CDR3 contains 18 residues. Here the CDR3 reads CASSQVRGTGGIHYGYTF. CDR3 DNA sequence: TGCGCCAGCAGCCAAGTAAGGGGGACAGGGGGCATCCACTATGGCTACACCTTC.

This chain links TRBV11-3 with TRBJ2-2; D unresolved. V was cut by 5 bases and J by 3 bases, with 13 bases left in between. The CDR3 runs to 15 residues. Germline CDR1 SGHNT, CDR2 YENEEA. The CDR3 DNA is TGTGCCAGCAGCCCTACAGAGTCGGACACCGGGGAGCTGTTTTTT. Protein sequence: CASSPTESDTGELFF. Looking up the rest from reference TRBV11-3 and TRBJ2-2 gives the full variable domain: EAGVVQSPRYKIIEKKQPVAFWCNPISGHNTLYWYLQNLGQGPELLIRYENEEAVDDSQLPKDRFSAERLKGVDSTLKIQPAELGDSAVYLCASSPTESDTGELFFGEGSRLTVL.

This clone has just a few counts. The J gene is TRBJ2-5, the V gene TRBV2; 8 positions match TRBD1. The CDR3 covers 14 residues. Germline V gene sequence: CDR1 SNHLY, CDR2 FYNNEI. With 7 bases clipped from V and 4 bases from J, the junction kept 8 bases outside the gene matches. The CDR3 here is CASMDPGGGETQYF. The CDR3 DNA sequence: TGTGCCAGCATGGACCCAGGGGGCGGAGAGACCCAGTACTTC.

The chain employs TRBV27 and TRBJ1-1; tentative D call: TRBD1 (6 bases). The CDR3 sequence is 13 residues long. Germline-derived CDR1 and CDR2 are MNHEY and SMNVEV (reference sequence). V gave up 5 bases and J gave up 4 bases, with 11 bases separating them. CDR3 in amino acids: CASSPTGSTEAFF. As DNA, the CDR3 is TGTGCCAGCAGTCCTACAGGGTCCACTGAAGCTTTCTTT.

This chain joins TRBV9 and TRBJ1-1; D not certain. CDR1 is SGDLS and CDR2 is YYNGEE in the germline V gene. Trimming shortened V by 10 bases and J by 0 bases, and 25 bases separated the two germline ends. This CDR3 comprises 17 residues. The CDR3 nucleotides are TGTGCCGCAGGTCCGGATGGAGGGATATCTATGAACACTGAAGCTTTCTTT. It specifies CAAGPDGGISMNTEAFF.

In this sample, this clone turned up once. The J gene is TRBJ1-4, the V gene TRBV27, with D unresolved. Germline CDR1 reads MNHEY; CDR2 reads SMNVEV (reference sequence). The CDR3 contains 14 residues. V was cut by 6 bases and J by 2 bases, with 10 bases left in between. This CDR3 reads CASSHGPTNEKLFF. In DNA form, the CDR3 reads TGTGCCAGCAGCCATGGCCCCACTAATGAAAAACTGTTTTTT.

This chain joins TRBV27 and TRBJ2-3, with D maybe TRBD2 (6 bases). The CDR3 is made up of 13 amino acids. V was shortened by 5 bases and J by 6 bases, with 12 bases between the two germline ends. CDR1 and CDR2 (germline): MNHEY, SMNVEV (reference sequence). The CDR3 DNA reads as TGTGCCAGCAGTAAGGGGAGGTCGGATACGCAGTATTTT. Its protein product is CASSKGRSDTQYF.

The chain employs TRBV7-2 and TRBJ2-7; TRBD2 aligns across 9 bases. Germline V gene data show CDR1 as SGHTA and CDR2 as FQGNSA. The CDR3 is 14 amino acids. V lost 5 bases, J lost 6 bases, and 8 bases stayed unmatched. CDR3 nucleotides: TGTGCCAGCAGCCTGCGGGAGGGGACGGGCGAGCAGTACTTC. Translation gives CASSLREGTGEQYF.

The V and J genes are TRBV29-1 and TRBJ1-2; maybe TRBD1 (5 bases). Trimming removed 0 bases at V and 4 bases at J, with 15 bases between. Per the germline V gene, CDR1 is SQVTM and CDR2 is ANQGSEA. This CDR3 has 15 residues. In DNA, the CDR3 is TGCAGCGTTGAAGATCAATCAGGGTTGGTCTATGGCTACACCTTC. It is translated as CSVEDQSGLVYGYTF.

The chain links TRBV9 to TRBJ2-5; TRBD2 aligns across 7 bases. Germline-derived CDR1 and CDR2 are SGDLS and YYNGEE. CDR3 length equals 14 residues. V was pared by 4 bases and J by 4 bases, with 7 bases of the junction left unmatched. The DNA of the CDR3 is TGTGCCAGCAGCTTGCACCCGGGGGGAGAGACCCAGTACTTC. This sequence encodes CASSLHPGGETQYF.

This chain connects TRBV28 to TRBJ2-1; TRBD2 is a possible D gene (6 bases). Trimming took off 2 bases at V and 3 bases at J, with 8 bases between the two ends. CDR3 size: 14 residues. Germline V gene sequence: CDR1 MDHEN, CDR2 SYDVKM. CDR3 DNA: TGTGCCAGCAGTTTAAGGAGGGTCTACAATGAGCAGTTCTTC. It specifies CASSLRRVYNEQFF.